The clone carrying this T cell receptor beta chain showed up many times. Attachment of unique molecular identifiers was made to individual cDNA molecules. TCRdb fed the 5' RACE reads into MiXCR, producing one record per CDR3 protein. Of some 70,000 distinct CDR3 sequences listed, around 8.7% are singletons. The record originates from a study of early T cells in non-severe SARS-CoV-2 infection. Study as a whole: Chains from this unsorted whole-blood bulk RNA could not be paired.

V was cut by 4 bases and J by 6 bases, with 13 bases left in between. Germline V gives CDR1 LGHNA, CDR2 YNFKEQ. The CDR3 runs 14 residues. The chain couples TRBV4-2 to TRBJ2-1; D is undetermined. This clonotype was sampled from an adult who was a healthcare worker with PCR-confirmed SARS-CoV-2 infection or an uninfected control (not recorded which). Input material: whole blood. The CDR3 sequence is CASSPSAVPNEQFF. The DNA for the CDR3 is TGTGCCAGCAGCCCGAGTGCCGTACCCAATGAGCAGTTCTTC.